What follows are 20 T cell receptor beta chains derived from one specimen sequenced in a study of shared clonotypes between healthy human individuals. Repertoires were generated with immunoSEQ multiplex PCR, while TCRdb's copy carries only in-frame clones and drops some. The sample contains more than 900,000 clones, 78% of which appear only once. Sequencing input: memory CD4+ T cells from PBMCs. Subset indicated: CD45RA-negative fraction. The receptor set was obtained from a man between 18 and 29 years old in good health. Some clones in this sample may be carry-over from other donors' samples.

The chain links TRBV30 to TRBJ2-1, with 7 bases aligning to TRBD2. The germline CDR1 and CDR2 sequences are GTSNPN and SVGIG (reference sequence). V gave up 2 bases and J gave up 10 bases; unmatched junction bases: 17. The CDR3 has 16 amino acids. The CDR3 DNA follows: TGTGCCTGGAGTCCCTCGGGGGGACTACCAGAAGGGGAGCAGTTCTTC. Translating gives CAWSPSGGLPEGEQFF.

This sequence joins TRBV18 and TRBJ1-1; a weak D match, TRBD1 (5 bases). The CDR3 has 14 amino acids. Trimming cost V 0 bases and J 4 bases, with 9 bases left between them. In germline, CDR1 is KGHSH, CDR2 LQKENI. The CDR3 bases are TGTGCCAGCTCACCACCGATGGGGACCACTGAAGCTTTCTTT. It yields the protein CASSPPMGTTEAFF.

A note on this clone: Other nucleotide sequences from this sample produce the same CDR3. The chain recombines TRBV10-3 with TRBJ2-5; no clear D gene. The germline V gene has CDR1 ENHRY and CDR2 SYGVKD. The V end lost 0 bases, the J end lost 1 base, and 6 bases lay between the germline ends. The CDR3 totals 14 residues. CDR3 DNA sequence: TGTGCCATCAGTGAGTCGTTGGCCCAAGAGACCCAGTACTTC. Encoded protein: CAISESLAQETQYF.

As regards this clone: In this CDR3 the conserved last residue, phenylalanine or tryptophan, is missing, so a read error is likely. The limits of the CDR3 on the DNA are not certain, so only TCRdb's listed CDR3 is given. The CDR3 loop reads CASSEGRTVSAFGI. The V and J genes are TRBV2 and TRBJ1-5; no check of the table's D call, TRBD1, against the DNA was made. The germline gives CDR1 SNHLY, CDR2 FYNNEI. The CDR3 is 14 amino acids in total, end residues counted.

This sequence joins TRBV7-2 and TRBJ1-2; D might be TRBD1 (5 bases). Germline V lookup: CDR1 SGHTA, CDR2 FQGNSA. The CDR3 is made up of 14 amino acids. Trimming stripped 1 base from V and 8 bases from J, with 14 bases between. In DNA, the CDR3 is TGTGCCAGCAGCTTAGGGGGCGAGCTAGGAGGCTACACCTTC. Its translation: CASSLGGELGGYTF.

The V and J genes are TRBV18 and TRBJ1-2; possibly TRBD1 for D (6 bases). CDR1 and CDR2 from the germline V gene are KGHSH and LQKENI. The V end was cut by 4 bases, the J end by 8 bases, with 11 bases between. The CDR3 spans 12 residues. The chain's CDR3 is CASSQNRDGYTF. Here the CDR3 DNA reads TGTGCCAGCTCACAAAACAGGGACGGCTACACCTTC.

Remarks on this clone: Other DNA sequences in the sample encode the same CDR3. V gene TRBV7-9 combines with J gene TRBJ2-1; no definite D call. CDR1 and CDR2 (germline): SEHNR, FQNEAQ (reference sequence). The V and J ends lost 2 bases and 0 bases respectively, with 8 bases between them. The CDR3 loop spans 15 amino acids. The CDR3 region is CASSLSRSSYNEQFF. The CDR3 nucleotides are TGTGCCAGCAGCTTAAGCCGTTCCTCCTACAATGAGCAGTTCTTC.

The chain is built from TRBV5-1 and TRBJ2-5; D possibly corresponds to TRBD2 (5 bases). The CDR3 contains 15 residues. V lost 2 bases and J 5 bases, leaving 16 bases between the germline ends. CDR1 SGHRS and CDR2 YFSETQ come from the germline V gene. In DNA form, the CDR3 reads TGCGCCAGCAGCTTCGGGCAGGCGGGCTCGGAGACCCAGTACTTC. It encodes CASSFGQAGSETQYF.

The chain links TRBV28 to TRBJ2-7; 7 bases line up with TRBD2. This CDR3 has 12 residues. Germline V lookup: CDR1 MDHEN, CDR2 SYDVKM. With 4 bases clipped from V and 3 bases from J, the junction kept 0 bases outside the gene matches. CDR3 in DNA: TGTGCCAGCAGTTGGACTAGCTACGAGCAGTACTTC. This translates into CASSWTSYEQYF.

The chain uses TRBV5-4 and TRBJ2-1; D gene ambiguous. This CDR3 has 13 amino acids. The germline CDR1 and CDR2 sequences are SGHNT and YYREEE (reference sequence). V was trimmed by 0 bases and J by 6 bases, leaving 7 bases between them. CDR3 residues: CASSLGSANEQFF. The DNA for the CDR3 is TGTGCCAGCAGCTTGGGGTCAGCCAATGAGCAGTTCTTC. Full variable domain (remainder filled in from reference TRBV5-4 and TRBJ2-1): ETGVTQSPTHLIKTRGQQVTLRCSSQSGHNTVSWYQQALGQGPQFIFQYYREEENGRGNFPPRFSGLQFPNYSSELNVNALELDDSALYLCASSLGSANEQFFGPGTRLTVL.

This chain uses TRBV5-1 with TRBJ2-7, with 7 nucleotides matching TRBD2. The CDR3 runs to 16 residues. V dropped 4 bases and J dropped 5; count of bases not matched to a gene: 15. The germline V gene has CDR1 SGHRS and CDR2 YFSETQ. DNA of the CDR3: TGCGCCAGCAGCAGCACGGACCCCTTGGGGGGGAACGAGCAGTACTTC. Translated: CASSSTDPLGGNEQYF.

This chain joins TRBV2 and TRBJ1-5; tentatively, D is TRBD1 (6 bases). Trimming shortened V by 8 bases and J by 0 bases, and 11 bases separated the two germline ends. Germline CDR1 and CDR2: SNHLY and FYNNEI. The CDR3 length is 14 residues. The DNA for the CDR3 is TGTGCCAGCGCGGACAGCCTTAGCAATCAGCCCCAGCATTTT. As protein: CASADSLSNQPQHF.

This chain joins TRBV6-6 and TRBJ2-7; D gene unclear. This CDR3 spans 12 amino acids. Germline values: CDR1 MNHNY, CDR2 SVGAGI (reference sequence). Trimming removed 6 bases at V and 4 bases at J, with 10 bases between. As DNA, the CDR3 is TGTGCCAGCAGCAACAGTGATTACGAGCAGTACTTC. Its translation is CASSNSDYEQYF.

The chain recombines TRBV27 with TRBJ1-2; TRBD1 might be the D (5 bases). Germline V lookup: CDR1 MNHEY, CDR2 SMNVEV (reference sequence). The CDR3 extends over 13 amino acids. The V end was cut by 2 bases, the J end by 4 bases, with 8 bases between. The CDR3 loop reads CASSLHRSYGYTF. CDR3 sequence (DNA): TGTGCCAGCAGTTTACACAGGAGCTATGGCTACACCTTC.

The chain's CDR3 is CSASKGEQYF. The CDR3 bases are TGCAGTGCTAGCAAAGGGGAGCAGTACTTC. The rearrangement links TRBV20-1 to TRBJ2-7; D not resolved. The length of the CDR3 is 10 residues. The V end lost 3 bases, the J end lost 7 bases, and 7 bases lay between the germline ends. From germline, CDR1 is DFQATT and CDR2 SNEGSKA (reference sequence).

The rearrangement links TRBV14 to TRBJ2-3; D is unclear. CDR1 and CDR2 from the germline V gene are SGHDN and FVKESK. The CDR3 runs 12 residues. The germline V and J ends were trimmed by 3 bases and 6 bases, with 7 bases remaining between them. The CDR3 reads CASSQGPDTQYF. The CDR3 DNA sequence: TGTGCCAGCAGCCAGGGTCCCGATACGCAGTATTTT. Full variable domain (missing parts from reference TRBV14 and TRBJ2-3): EAGVTQFPSHSVIEKGQTVTLRCDPISGHDNLYWYRRVMGKEIKFLLHFVKESKQDESGMPNNRFLAERTGGTYSTLKVQPAELEDSGVYFCASSQGPDTQYFGPGTRLTVL.

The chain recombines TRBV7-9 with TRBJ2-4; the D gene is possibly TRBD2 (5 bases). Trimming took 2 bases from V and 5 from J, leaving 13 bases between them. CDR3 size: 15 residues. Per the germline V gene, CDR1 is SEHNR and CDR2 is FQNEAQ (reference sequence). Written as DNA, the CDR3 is TGTGCCAGCAGCTTAAAGGCTAGCTCTCAAAACATTCAGTACTTC. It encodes CASSLKASSQNIQYF.

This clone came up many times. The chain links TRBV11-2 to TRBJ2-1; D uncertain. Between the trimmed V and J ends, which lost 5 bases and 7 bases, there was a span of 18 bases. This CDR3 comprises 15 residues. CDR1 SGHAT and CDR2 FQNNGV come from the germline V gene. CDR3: CASSPNRGYGNEQFF. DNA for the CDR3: TGTGCCAGCAGCCCGAACCGAGGCTATGGGAATGAGCAGTTCTTC.

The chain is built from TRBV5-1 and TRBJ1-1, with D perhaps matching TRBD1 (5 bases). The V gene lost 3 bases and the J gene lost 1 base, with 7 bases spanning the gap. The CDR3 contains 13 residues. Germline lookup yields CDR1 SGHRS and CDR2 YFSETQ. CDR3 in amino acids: CASSWGQNTEAFF. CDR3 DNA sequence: TGCGCCAGCAGCTGGGGCCAGAACACTGAAGCTTTCTTT.

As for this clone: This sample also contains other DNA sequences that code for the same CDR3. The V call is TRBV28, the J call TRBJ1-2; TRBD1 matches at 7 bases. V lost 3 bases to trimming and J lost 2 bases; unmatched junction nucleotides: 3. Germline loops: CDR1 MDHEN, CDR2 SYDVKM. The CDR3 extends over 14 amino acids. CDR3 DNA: TGTGCCAGCAGTTTGTCAGGGGGGAACTATGGCTACACCTTC. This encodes CASSLSGGNYGYTF.